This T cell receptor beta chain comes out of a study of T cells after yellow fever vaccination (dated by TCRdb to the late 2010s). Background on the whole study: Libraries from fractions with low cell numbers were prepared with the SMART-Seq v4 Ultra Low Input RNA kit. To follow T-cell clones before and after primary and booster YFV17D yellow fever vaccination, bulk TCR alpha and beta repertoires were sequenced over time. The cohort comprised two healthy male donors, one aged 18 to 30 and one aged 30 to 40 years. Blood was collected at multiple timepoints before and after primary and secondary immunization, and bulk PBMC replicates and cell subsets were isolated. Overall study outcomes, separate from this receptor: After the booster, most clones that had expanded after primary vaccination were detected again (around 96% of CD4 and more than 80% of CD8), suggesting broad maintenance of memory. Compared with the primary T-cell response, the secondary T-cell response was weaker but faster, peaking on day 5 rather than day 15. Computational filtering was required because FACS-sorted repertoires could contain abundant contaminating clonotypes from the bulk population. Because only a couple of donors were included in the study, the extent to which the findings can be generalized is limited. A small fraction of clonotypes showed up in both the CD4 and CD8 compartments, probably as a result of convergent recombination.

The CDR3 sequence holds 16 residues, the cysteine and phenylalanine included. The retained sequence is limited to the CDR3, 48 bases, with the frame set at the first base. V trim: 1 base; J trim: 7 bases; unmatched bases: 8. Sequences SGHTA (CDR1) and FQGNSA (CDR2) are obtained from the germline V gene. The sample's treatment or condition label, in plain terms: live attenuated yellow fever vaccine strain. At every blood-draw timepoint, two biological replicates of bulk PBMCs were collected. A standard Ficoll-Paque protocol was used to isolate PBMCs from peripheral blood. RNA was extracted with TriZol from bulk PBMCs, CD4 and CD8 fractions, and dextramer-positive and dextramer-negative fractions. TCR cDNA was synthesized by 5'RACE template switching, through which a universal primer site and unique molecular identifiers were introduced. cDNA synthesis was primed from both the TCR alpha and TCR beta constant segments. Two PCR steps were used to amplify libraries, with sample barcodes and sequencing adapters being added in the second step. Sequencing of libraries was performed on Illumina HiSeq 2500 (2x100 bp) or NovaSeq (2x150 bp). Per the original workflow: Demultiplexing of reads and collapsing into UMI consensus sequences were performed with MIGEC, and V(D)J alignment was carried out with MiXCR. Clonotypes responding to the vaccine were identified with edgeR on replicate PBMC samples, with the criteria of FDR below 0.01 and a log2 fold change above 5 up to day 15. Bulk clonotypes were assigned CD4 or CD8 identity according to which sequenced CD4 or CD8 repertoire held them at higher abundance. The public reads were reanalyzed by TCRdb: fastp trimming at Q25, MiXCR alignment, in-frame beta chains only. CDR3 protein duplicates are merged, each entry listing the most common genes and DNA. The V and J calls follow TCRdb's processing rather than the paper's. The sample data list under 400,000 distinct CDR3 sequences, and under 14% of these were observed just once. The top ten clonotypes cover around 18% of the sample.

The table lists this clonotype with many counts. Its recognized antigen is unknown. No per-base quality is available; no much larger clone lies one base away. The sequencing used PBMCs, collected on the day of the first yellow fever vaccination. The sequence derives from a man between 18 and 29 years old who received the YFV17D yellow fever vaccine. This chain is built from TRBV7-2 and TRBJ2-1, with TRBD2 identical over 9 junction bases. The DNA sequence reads TGTGCCAGCAGCTTAGTACTCTCCCTAGCGGGGAATGAGCAGTTCTTC. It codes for CASSLVLSLAGNEQFF.